The 8 T cell receptor beta chains below come from one sample, sequenced in a study of CD8+ T cells in alopecia areata. Extraction of RNA preceded its reverse transcription into cDNA, which served as the sequencing template. Data came from immunoSEQ multiplex PCR; TCRdb stores just in-frame clones and leaves some out. Among some 110,000 clones listed, roughly two thirds were seen once. The sample taken for sequencing was CD4+ T cells sorted from blood. The source is a human donor in good health.

V gene TRBV5-4 combines with J gene TRBJ1-6; D is perhaps TRBD1 (6 bases). V was trimmed by 4 bases and J by 1 base, leaving 15 bases between them. The CDR3 extends over 17 amino acids. Per germline, CDR1 SGHNT and CDR2 YYREEE (reference sequence). The CDR3 DNA sequence: TGTGCCAGCAGCCCCAATCCGGGGGCTTCCTATAATTCACCCCTCCACTTT. Its translation is CASSPNPGASYNSPLHF.

The rearrangement links TRBV4-1 to TRBJ2-5, with D hard to call. The CDR3 contains 15 residues. Trimming pared 0 bases from V and 5 bases from J, leaving 13 bases between. Germline values: CDR1 MGHRA, CDR2 YSYEKL. The CDR3 here is CASSQDSPRSETQYF. CDR3 coding DNA: TGCGCCAGCAGCCAAGATTCCCCGAGGTCGGAGACCCAGTACTTC.

The rearrangement joins TRBV14 to TRBJ1-1; D is undetermined. Trimming took 2 bases from V and 4 from J, leaving 11 bases between them. The germline V gene encodes CDR1 SGHDN and CDR2 FVKESK. This CDR3 is built from 14 residues. CDR3 in DNA: TGTGCCAGCAGCCAACATGGGGTAGGCACTGAAGCTTTCTTT. Amino acid sequence: CASSQHGVGTEAFF.

This clone was counted a few times. The CDR3 bases are TGTGCCAGCAGTAGTACAGCGGCAAACCAAGCTTTCTTT. The encoded protein is CASSSTAANQAFF. This chain connects TRBV2 to TRBJ1-1; D call uncertain. V lost 5 bases and J 9 bases, leaving 16 bases between the germline ends. CDR1 is SNHLY, CDR2 FYNNEI, per germline. The CDR3 consists of 13 residues.

This chain connects TRBV30 to TRBJ1-5; D is uncertain. The CDR3 loop spans 15 amino acids. Germline assignment: CDR1 GTSNPN and CDR2 SVGIG (reference sequence). V was pared by 3 bases and J by 6 bases, with 18 bases between. DNA of the CDR3: TGTGCCTGGAGCGATCGGGTCGCGCGAGTTCAGCCCCAGCATTTT. Its translation: CAWSDRVARVQPQHF.

This clone was seen a handful of times. The V call is TRBV11-2, the J call TRBJ1-2; no definite D call. In germline, CDR1 is SGHAT, CDR2 FQNNGV. This CDR3 contains 15 residues. V lost 1 base, J lost 2 bases, and 11 bases lay in between. CDR3 nucleotide sequence: TGTGCCAGCAGCTTAGTGCGGCAGGCGAACTATGGCTACACCTTC. It specifies CASSLVRQANYGYTF.

This clone was detected only once. The chain employs TRBV25-1 and TRBJ2-7; 7 nucleotides align to TRBD2. Per germline, CDR1 MGHDK and CDR2 SYGVNS. The CDR3 has 15 amino acids. V trimming: 5 bases; J trimming: 5 bases; junction bases outside the gene matches: 12. CDR3 coding DNA: TGTGCCAGCAGTCCCCGCGGGAGTCGTCTCCACGAGCAGTACTTC. Protein: CASSPRGSRLHEQYF.

This clone has a handful of counts. V is TRBV10-1 and J is TRBJ2-3, with 8 bases fitting TRBD1. Per the germline V gene, CDR1 is WNHNN and CDR2 is SYGVQD (reference sequence). The trim removed 7 bases at V and 5 bases at J, leaving 8 bases unmatched. The CDR3 covers 14 residues. CDR3: CASKRDRSGDTQYF. DNA for the CDR3: TGCGCCAGCAAAAGGGACAGGTCAGGAGATACGCAGTATTTT.